The text below deals with one T cell receptor (beta chain). Its antigen is still unknown. These data belong to a study of shared clonotypes between healthy human individuals. Overall study findings and caveats: Researchers found naive subsets generally carried larger estimated richness than memory subsets.

TCRdb keeps only in-frame clones here, not all; method: immunoSEQ multiplex PCR. The sample includes about 1.1 million clones, roughly 74% seen only once; the top ten take more than 0.5%. This TCR derives from a man younger than 35 in good health. Some clones in this sample may be carry-over from other donors' samples. What was sequenced was memory CD4+ T cells from PBMCs. Sample subset: CD45RA-negative fraction.

CDR3 loop: CASSEARGNQPQHF. The CDR3 DNA reads as TGTGCCAGCAGTGAAGCGAGGGGAAATCAGCCCCAGCATTTT. The rearrangement uses TRBV6-1 and TRBJ1-5, with D possibly matching TRBD1 (5 bases). From germline, CDR1 is MNHNS and CDR2 SASEGT. Trimming took 0 bases from V and 4 from J, leaving 7 bases between them. The CDR3 is 14 residues long.